Listed below are T cell receptor beta chains from one sample, sequenced in a study of blood T cell repertoires in COVID-19. Some clones are missing from TCRdb's copy, which holds only in-frame ones; the method was immunoSEQ multiplex PCR. The sample shows 250,000 to 350,000 clones, about 86% of them seen only once. The sample consisted of peripheral blood. These receptors all stem from a woman aged 50 to 65 with acute or convalescent COVID-19. The CDR3 runs from the conserved cysteine through the conserved F or W. A D gene is named only where the DNA matches it firmly. Clone size is stated in some rows and not others, as once, few, many or a class when expanded.

V	size	J	length	D	DNA	CDR3
TRBV7-2	-	TRBJ2-7	15	-	TGTGCCAGCAGTCGATCCCGGGACTTCCTCTACGAGCAGTACTTC	CASSRSRDFLYEQYF
TRBV20-1	-	TRBJ2-5	10	-	TGCAGTGCTTCTGGCGGGACCCAGTACTTC	CSASGGTQYF
TRBV25-1	few	TRBJ2-2	14	TRBD1	TGTGCCACCAGGGACAGCCTCTCGGCCGGGGAGCTGTTTTTT	CATRDSLSAGELFF
TRBV7-9	-	TRBJ2-5	14	-	TGTGCCAGCAGCTTAGACGGGGGTATGAAGACCCAGTACTTC	CASSLDGGMKTQYF
TRBV27	-	TRBJ1-1	13	TRBD1	TGTGCCAGCAGTCCAGGGACAGGGGGCCAGGCTTTCTTT	CASSPGTGGQAFF
TRBV6-4	few	TRBJ2-4	16	TRBD2	TGTGCCAGCAGTGACACGTCGGGAGGGGGGTTTAACATTCAGTACTTC	CASSDTSGGGFNIQYF
TRBV7-9	-	TRBJ1-1	13	-	TGTGCCAGCAGCTTAGCTTGGGCTACTGAAGCTTTCTTT	CASSLAWATEAFF
TRBV30	-	TRBJ2-1	15	TRBD1	TGTGCCTGGAACCTCCCGGGACAGCTATACAATGAGCAGTTCTTC	CAWNLPGQLYNEQFF
TRBV24-1	-	TRBJ2-3	15	-	TGTGCCACCAGTGATCAAGCTTCTAGCACAGATACGCAGTATTTT	CATSDQASSTDTQYF
TRBV5-1	-	TRBJ2-3	14	-	TGCGCCAGCAGCCCCGAGGGTGGCACAGATACGCAGTATTTT	CASSPEGGTDTQYF
TRBV27	-	TRBJ1-5	16	-	TGTGCCAGCAGGCAAACCGGACTAGGTAGCAATCAGCCCCAGCATTTT	CASRQTGLGSNQPQHF
TRBV7-2	-	TRBJ1-1	13	-	TGTGCCAGCAGCGCGGGACCGACAAATGAAGCTTTCTTT	CASSAGPTNEAFF
TRBV7-3	-	TRBJ2-2	15	-	TGTGCCAGCAGCCACCAGGAACTGAACACCGGGGAGCTGTTTTTT	CASSHQELNTGELFF
TRBV21-1	-	TRBJ1-2	13	-	TGTGCCAGCAGCAAAGTGCAGGGAAATGGCTACACCTTC	CASSKVQGNGYTF
TRBV2	-	TRBJ1-1	14	-	TGTGCCAGCAGTGGGGAGGGCAGGGCCACTGAAGCTTTCTTT	CASSGEGRATEAFF
TRBV7-2	-	TRBJ1-6	17	-	TGTGCCAGCAGCTTAGAGTTCCCTGGGGCTTATAATTCACCCCTCCACTTT	CASSLEFPGAYNSPLHF
TRBV6-6	-	TRBJ2-2	16	TRBD1	TGTGCCAGCAGTTACATGGGACAGAGGAACACCGGGGAGCTGTTTTTT	CASSYMGQRNTGELFF
TRBV7-2	-	TRBJ1-2	15	-	TGTGCCAGCAGCCCCATTCCGTTAGCTAACTATGGCTACACCTTC	CASSPIPLANYGYTF
TRBV5-1	few	TRBJ1-6	19	TRBD1	TGCGCCAGCAGCTTGGAGGCAGGGGGAAAAGGGTTCCATAATTCACCCCTCCACTTT	CASSLEAGGKGFHNSPLHF
TRBV2	-	TRBJ2-3	19	TRBD2	TGTGCCAGCAGTGAAATGGGACTAGCGGGAGGGATAAGCACAGATACGCAGTATTTT	CASSEMGLAGGISTDTQYF
TRBV7-9	-	TRBJ2-1	14	-	TGTGCCAGCAGCTTAGAGACAGCAGACAATGAGCAGTTCTTC	CASSLETADNEQFF
TRBV5-1	-	TRBJ1-3	20	-	TGCGCCAGCAGCTCTTCTTGGACCACTGGGAGTCCCGACTCTGGAAACACCATATATTTT	CASSSSWTTGSPDSGNTIYF
TRBV19	-	TRBJ1-2	16	-	TGTGCCAGTAGTATTAAAAAGGGGTCCTCTAACTATGGCTACACCTTC	CASSIKKGSSNYGYTF
TRBV18	-	TRBJ2-2	16	-	TGTGCCAGCTCACCACCGGGGCTGAGTAACACCGGGGAGCTGTTTTTT	CASSPPGLSNTGELFF
TRBV14	-	TRBJ1-3	17	TRBD1	TGTGCCAGCAGCCAACTGCAAGACAGGGGCACTGGAAACACCATATATTTT	CASSQLQDRGTGNTIYF
TRBV7-3	-	TRBJ1-2	14	TRBD1	TGTGCCAGCAGCCCCCGGGACAGCTACTATGGCTACACCTTC	CASSPRDSYYGYTF
TRBV5-1	-	TRBJ2-1	15	TRBD2	TGCGCCAGCAGCTTGAGCGGTGGGACTAATGGTGAGCAGTTCTTC	CASSLSGGTNGEQFF
TRBV6-5	-	TRBJ2-5	13	-	TGTGCCAGCAATAGGGGCTTGGGAGAGACCCAGTACTTC	CASNRGLGETQYF
TRBV11-1	-	TRBJ2-4	15	TRBD2	TGTGCCAGCAGCTTAGTCAGCGGGAGGGCCTCCATTCAGTACTTC	CASSLVSGRASIQYF
TRBV27	-	TRBJ2-5	16	TRBD2	TGTGCCAGCAGTGCCTTTCCTAGCGGGGGGACAGAGACCCAGTACTTC	CASSAFPSGGTETQYF
TRBV5-3	-	TRBJ1-6	19	TRBD1	TGTGCCAGAAGCTCCCCCGGGACAGTGGGCCCGGGATATAATTCACCCCTCCACTTT	CARSSPGTVGPGYNSPLHF
TRBV15	-	TRBJ1-5	16	TRBD1	TGTGCCACCAGCGGGGACAGGGGGCACGCCGATCAGCCCCAGCATTTT	CATSGDRGHADQPQHF
TRBV7-6	-	TRBJ2-7	15	TRBD2	TGTGCCAGCAGCTTAGAAACTAGCGGGAACTACGAGCAGTACTTC	CASSLETSGNYEQYF
TRBV27	-	TRBJ2-7	16	-	TGTGCCAGCAGTTTGCGCCGGACAACCCTCTCCTACGAGCAGTACTTC	CASSLRRTTLSYEQYF
TRBV2	-	TRBJ2-1	14	TRBD2	TGTGCCTCCCAGGAAACTAGCGGGGAAAATGAGCAGTTCTTC	CASQETSGENEQFF
TRBV5-5	-	TRBJ1-2	16	TRBD1	TGTGCCAGCAGCTTGGCGAACCCGGGACAGGGAGGAGGCTACACCTTC	CASSLANPGQGGGYTF
TRBV6-5	-	TRBJ1-2	16	TRBD1	TGTGCCAGCAGTTACTCCTGGACAGGGGCCCTGTCTGGCTACACCTTC	CASSYSWTGALSGYTF
TRBV5-6	-	TRBJ1-5	16	TRBD1	TGTGCCAGCAGCTTACGGGACAGGCTGAGAACGCAGCCCCAGCATTTT	CASSLRDRLRTQPQHF
TRBV29-1	once	TRBJ2-3	15	TRBD1	TGCAGCGTTGTTGGGACAGGGGACGGCACAGATACGCAGTATTTT	CSVVGTGDGTDTQYF
TRBV27	-	TRBJ2-1	16	TRBD2	TGTGCCAGCAGTTCCCCGTCAAGCGGGGCCAACAATGAGCAGTTCTTC	CASSSPSSGANNEQFF
TRBV11-3	-	TRBJ2-1	18	TRBD2	TGTGCCAGCAGCTCGGGACTAGCGGGACCCCACTCCTACAATGAGCAGTTCTTC	CASSSGLAGPHSYNEQFF
TRBV30	-	TRBJ1-3	16	TRBD1	TGTGCCTGGAGTGTACTGGACAGGAACTCTGGAAACACCATATATTTT	CAWSVLDRNSGNTIYF
TRBV19	-	TRBJ2-6	15	-	TGTGCCAGTAAGGGGGTGAACTCTGGGGCCAACGTCCTGACTTTC	CASKGVNSGANVLTF
TRBV28	-	TRBJ2-3	12	TRBD1	TGTGCCAGCAGCCTTCGGGACAGGGCGCAGTATTTT	CASSLRDRAQYF
TRBV3-1/TRBV3-2	-	TRBJ2-2	14	TRBD1	TGTGCCAGCAGTCCCACAGGGGGCACCGGGGAGCTGTTTTTT	CASSPTGGTGELFF
TRBV7-8	once	TRBJ1-2	15	TRBD1	TGTGCCAGCAGCCCTCGGGACAGCCCCAACTATGGCTACACCTTC	CASSPRDSPNYGYTF
TRBV19	-	TRBJ1-2	13	TRBD1	TGTGCCACTCTTGACAGGGTTAACTATGGCTACACCTTC	CATLDRVNYGYTF
TRBV7-9	-	TRBJ2-5	14	-	TGTGCCAGCAGCTTAGACAGGGCCCAAGAGACCCAGTACTTC	CASSLDRAQETQYF
TRBV5-1	-	TRBJ2-3	13	-	TGCGCCAGCAGCTTGGAATTGAGGGATACGCAGTATTTT	CASSLELRDTQYF
TRBV11-3	-	TRBJ2-2	15	-	TGTGCCAGCAGCCCCCCCCCAGGGGACACCGGGGAGCTGTTTTTT	CASSPPPGDTGELFF
TRBV19	-	TRBJ1-5	12	-	TGTGCCAGTAGTATTTCCGGTCGGCCCCAGCATTTT	CASSISGRPQHF
TRBV29-1	-	TRBJ1-5	12	-	TGCAGCGTTGAGGAGGAGGGCAAGCCCCAGCATTTT	CSVEEEGKPQHF
TRBV5-6	-	TRBJ2-1	14	TRBD1	TGTGCCAGCCTCAGACAGGGGGGCTACAATGAGCAGTTCTTC	CASLRQGGYNEQFF
TRBV9	-	TRBJ2-5	16	TRBD1	TGTGCCAGCAGCGTAGCAGGACAGGGATTCGAAGAGACCCAGTACTTC	CASSVAGQGFEETQYF
TRBV3-1/TRBV3-2	-	TRBJ2-3	16	-	TGTGCCAGCAGCCCTCGGAGGGGACGAGGGGCAGATACGCAGTATTTT	CASSPRRGRGADTQYF
TRBV19	-	TRBJ2-2	15	-	TGTGCCAGTGGGTGGGGGGGCGCGAGCACCGGGGAGCTGTTTTTT	CASGWGGASTGELFF
TRBV27	-	TRBJ1-1	14	-	TGTGCCAGCAGTTTAAAAAGGGGATCCACTGAAGCTTTCTTT	CASSLKRGSTEAFF